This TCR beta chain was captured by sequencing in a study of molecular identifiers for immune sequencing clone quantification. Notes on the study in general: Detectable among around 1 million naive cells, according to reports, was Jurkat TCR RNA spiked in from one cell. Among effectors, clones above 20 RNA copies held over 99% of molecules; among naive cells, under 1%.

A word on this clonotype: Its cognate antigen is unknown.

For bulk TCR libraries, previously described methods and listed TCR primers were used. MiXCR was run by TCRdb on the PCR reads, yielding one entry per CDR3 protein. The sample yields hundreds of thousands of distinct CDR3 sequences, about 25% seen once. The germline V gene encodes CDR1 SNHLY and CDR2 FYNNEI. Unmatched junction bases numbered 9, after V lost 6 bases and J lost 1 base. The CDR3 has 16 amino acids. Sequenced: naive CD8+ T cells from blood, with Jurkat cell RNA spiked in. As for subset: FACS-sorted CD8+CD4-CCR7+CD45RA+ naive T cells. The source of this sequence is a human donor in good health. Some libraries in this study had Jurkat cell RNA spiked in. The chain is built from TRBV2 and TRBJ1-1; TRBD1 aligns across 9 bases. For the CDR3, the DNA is TGTGCCAGCAGCCAAACCGGGACAGGGAGGAACACTGAAGCTTTCTTT. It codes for CASSQTGTGRNTEAFF.